The entry below gives a single TCR beta chain sequence along with its context. Its antigen is not identified. The data originate from a study of cytomegalovirus exposure and HLA in healthy donors. Study-level background: There were tens of millions of unique TCRs (from HLA-typed donors) in an early data release.

PCR employed 60 Vbeta and 13 Jbeta primers. The repertoire was sequenced with immunoSEQ multiplex PCR; TCRdb's copy has only in-frame clones and lacks some. The table lists 55,000 to 75,000 clones, 60% to 80% of them singletons. Broader study findings: According to reports, the classifier identified cytomegalovirus status with high specificity and sensitivity.

Losses at the gene ends were 7 bases for V and 6 bases for J; bases not matched to a gene: 8. Germline values: CDR1 SQVTM, CDR2 ANQGSEA. CDR3 length: 13 amino acids. This TCR derives from a girl between 10 and 17 years old in good health and CMV-seropositive. V gene TRBV29-1 combines with J gene TRBJ1-2; the match to TRBD1 covers 10 bases. Sequenced sample: PBMCs. In DNA, the CDR3 is TGCAGCGGGGACAGGGGAACCCGGGATGGCTACACCTTC. This sequence encodes CSGDRGTRDGYTF.